The 24 T cell receptor beta chains reported below all come from one sample, sequenced in a study of blood T cell repertoires in COVID-19. Generated by immunoSEQ multiplex PCR, the TCRdb table keeps only in-frame clones and is missing some. Of 470,000 or so clones listed, roughly nine tenths are singletons. The sample taken for sequencing was PBMCs or T cells enriched from blood (not recorded which). The receptors come from a woman under 30 with acute COVID-19.

J is TRBJ1-6 and V is TRBV6-5; D perhaps matches TRBD1 (5 bases). Germline-derived CDR1 and CDR2 are MNHEY and SVGAGI. The CDR3 is 15 amino acids. Trimming left V 5 bases short and J 9 bases short, with 17 bases between. CDR3: CASSPRDPLGSPLHF. DNA of the CDR3: TGTGCCAGCAGTCCGCGGGACCCCCTAGGTTCACCCCTCCACTTT.

The chain links TRBV5-4 to TRBJ1-2, with 8 bases identical to TRBD1. The CDR3 has 14 amino acids. With 4 bases clipped from V and 7 bases from J, the junction kept 9 bases outside the gene matches. CDR1 and CDR2 (germline): SGHNT, YYREEE (reference sequence). The CDR3 DNA sequence: TGTGCCAGCAGCGTCCAGGGGGCAAGTCGTGGCTACACCTTC. As protein: CASSVQGASRGYTF.

CDR3 region: CASSQDWQGGGQYF. The CDR3 DNA reads as TGTGCCAGCAGCCAAGATTGGCAAGGGGGTGGCCAGTACTTC. V and J are TRBV3-1 (or the pseudogene TRBV3-2) and TRBJ2-7; D might be TRBD1 (6 bases). The V gene lost 0 bases and the J gene lost 10 bases, with 16 bases spanning the gap. This CDR3 region has 14 residues. Germline-derived CDR1 and CDR2 are LGHDT and YNNKEL (reference sequence).

The rearrangement links TRBV7-6 to TRBJ2-2; 10 bases are a match to TRBD1. J was trimmed by 0 bases and V by 7 bases; bases with no gene match: 2. Germline V lookup: CDR1 SGHVS, CDR2 FNYEAQ. The CDR3 has 15 residues. The CDR3 reads CASNDRGPNTGELFF. The CDR3 DNA reads as TGTGCCAGCAATGACAGGGGGCCGAACACCGGGGAGCTGTTTTTT. The full variable domain, rest sourced from reference TRBV7-6 and TRBJ2-2, is GAGVSQSPRYKVTKRGQDVALRCDPISGHVSLYWYRQALGQGPEFLTYFNYEAQQDKSGLPNDRFSAERPEGSISTLTIQRTEQRDSAMYRCASNDRGPNTGELFFGEGSRLTVL.

This chain connects TRBV28 to TRBJ1-1, with D unclear. V was trimmed by 4 bases and J by 0 bases, leaving 6 bases between them. The CDR3 loop spans 13 amino acids. From germline, CDR1 is MDHEN and CDR2 SYDVKM. This CDR3 is CASSSSLNTEAFF. The CDR3, as DNA: TGTGCCAGCAGTTCTAGCTTGAACACTGAAGCTTTCTTT.

This rearrangement joins TRBV13 to TRBJ1-1; 8 bases are a match to TRBD1. The ends lost 2 bases at V and 4 bases at J; junction bases unmatched: 3. The CDR3 loop spans 14 amino acids. The germline gives CDR1 PRHDT, CDR2 FYEKMQ (reference sequence). Here the CDR3 reads CASSLQGAATEAFF. The CDR3, as DNA: TGTGCCAGCAGCTTACAGGGGGCAGCCACTGAAGCTTTCTTT.

This chain connects TRBV5-1 to TRBJ2-2; D perhaps matches TRBD1 (5 bases). The germline CDR1 and CDR2 sequences are SGHRS and YFSETQ. Deletions cut 5 bases from V and 4 bases from J, with 12 bases between. This CDR3 spans 14 amino acids. CDR3 region: CASRIRERTGELFF. CDR3 bases: TGCGCCAGCAGGATCAGGGAACGCACCGGGGAGCTGTTTTTT. The complete variable domain, with remaining parts taken from reference TRBV5-1 and TRBJ2-2, reads KAGVTQTPRYLIKTRGQQVTLSCSPISGHRSVSWYQQTPGQGLQFLFEYFSETQRNKGNFPGRFSGRQFSNSRSEMNVSTLELGDSALYLCASRIRERTGELFFGEGSRLTVL.

The CDR3 sequence: CASSVSGEGTYNSPLHF. The CDR3 DNA follows: TGTGCCAGCAGCGTCTCAGGGGAAGGAACCTATAATTCACCCCTCCACTTT. The chain employs TRBV9 and TRBJ1-6; tentative D call: TRBD1 (6 bases). The CDR3 has 17 residues. CDR1 and CDR2 (germline): SGDLS, YYNGEE. V was pared by 2 bases and J by 2 bases, with 14 bases between.

The genes are TRBV10-3 and TRBJ1-5; D unresolved. There are 13 residues in the CDR3. Germline CDR1 is ENHRY and CDR2 is SYGVKD. Trimming removed 7 bases from V and 6 bases from J, with 13 bases in between. The CDR3 protein is CAITQALGQPQHF. The CDR3 DNA reads as TGTGCCATCACTCAGGCCCTCGGTCAGCCCCAGCATTTT.

The chain recombines TRBV28 with TRBJ2-3, with D perhaps matching TRBD1 (5 bases). This CDR3 spans 15 amino acids. The V and J ends lost 3 bases and 0 bases respectively, with 10 bases between them. Per germline, CDR1 MDHEN and CDR2 SYDVKM. The CDR3 sequence: CASSFQGTSTDTQYF. The CDR3 DNA is TGTGCCAGCAGTTTCCAGGGAACTAGCACAGATACGCAGTATTTT. Full variable domain (outside the CDR3, taken from reference TRBV28 and TRBJ2-3): DVKVTQSSRYLVKRTGEKVFLECVQDMDHENMFWYRQDPGLGLRLIYFSYDVKMKEKGDIPEGYSVSREKKERFSLILESASTNQTSMYLCASSFQGTSTDTQYFGPGTRLTVL.

This chain links TRBV16 with TRBJ1-5; 7 bases are a match to TRBD1. With 4 bases clipped from V and 5 bases from J, the junction kept 8 bases outside the gene matches. The germline gives CDR1 KGHSY, CDR2 FQNENV. The CDR3 totals 15 residues. CDR3 nucleotide sequence: TGTGCCAGCAGCCCACAGGGGTCGAGGGATCAGCCCCAGCATTTT. Translation gives CASSPQGSRDQPQHF.

V gene TRBV11-2 combines with J gene TRBJ2-7; D call uncertain. This CDR3 has 15 residues. Trimming took off 0 bases at V and 0 bases at J, with 9 bases between the two ends. CDR1 and CDR2 from the germline V gene are SGHAT and FQNNGV. CDR3 amino acids: CASSLDPTTSYEQYF. For the CDR3, the DNA is TGTGCCAGCAGCTTAGATCCGACAACCTCCTACGAGCAGTACTTC.

This clone is a singleton in its sample. J is TRBJ1-1 and V is TRBV11-2; possibly TRBD1 for D (5 bases). The V and J ends lost 4 bases and 6 bases respectively, with 12 bases between them. Germline values: CDR1 SGHAT, CDR2 FQNNGV. The CDR3 runs 13 residues. Here the CDR3 DNA reads TGTGCCAGCAGCTCGGGGGTCTTAGCTGAAGCTTTCTTT. Translating it yields CASSSGVLAEAFF.

The CDR3 DNA is TGTGCCAGCAGTAGGGGGGGCCTCGGCGAGCAGTACTTC. Encoded protein: CASSRGGLGEQYF. The chain employs TRBV11-3 and TRBJ2-7, with D possibly TRBD2 on 7 matching bases. This CDR3 is 13 amino acids long. Germline-derived CDR1 and CDR2 are SGHNT and YENEEA. V lost 6 bases and J lost 6, with 15 bases in between.

V gene TRBV18 combines with J gene TRBJ1-6; 8 bases are a match to TRBD1. CDR3 length: 14 residues. The V segment lost 4 bases and the J segment 5 bases; nucleotides outside the gene matches: 1. Germline CDR1 is KGHSH and CDR2 is LQKENI. CDR3 region: CASSRGQDNSPLHF. The CDR3 DNA reads as TGTGCCAGCTCACGGGGACAGGATAATTCACCCCTCCACTTT.

This clone was seen only once. V and J are TRBV2 and TRBJ1-4; 7 bases line up with TRBD1. Germline lookup yields CDR1 SNHLY and CDR2 FYNNEI. Trimming at V came to 6 bases and at J to 8 bases, leaving 6 bases not matched to a gene. There are 13 residues in the CDR3. The CDR3 is CASSATGVEKLFF. The CDR3 nucleotides read TGTGCCAGCAGCGCCACAGGGGTAGAAAAACTGTTTTTT. Based on the CDR3 plus reference TRBV2 and TRBJ1-4, the full variable domain is EPEVTQTPSHQVTQMGQEVILRCVPISNHLYFYWYRQILGQKVEFLVSFYNNEISEKSEIFDDQFSVERPDGSNFTLKIRSTKLEDSAMYFCASSATGVEKLFFGSGTQLSVL.

This sequence joins TRBV28 and TRBJ2-1, with 10 bases that match TRBD1. J lost 6 bases, V lost 8 bases, and 10 bases had no gene match. The germline V gene encodes CDR1 MDHEN and CDR2 SYDVKM. This CDR3 is 15 amino acids long. Written as DNA, the CDR3 is TGTGCCAGCGAAAAACCGGGACAGGGGATCAATGAGCAGTTCTTC. Translating gives CASEKPGQGINEQFF.

The chain is built from TRBV2 and TRBJ1-2; possible D gene TRBD1, 6 bases. The V end lost 4 bases, the J end lost 6 bases, and 15 bases lay between the germline ends. The CDR3 has 14 amino acids. CDR1 and CDR2 from the germline V gene are SNHLY and FYNNEI. The CDR3 DNA reads as TGTGCCAGCAGTGCGCTCTACAGGGAAGATGGCTACACCTTC. Translated, it gives CASSALYREDGYTF.

The V gene is TRBV5-1, the J gene TRBJ1-1; the match to TRBD1 covers 7 bases. The J segment lost 7 bases and the V segment lost 0 bases, leaving 18 bases of the junction unmatched. CDR1 and CDR2 (germline): SGHRS, YFSETQ. The CDR3 loop spans 18 amino acids. The CDR3 reads CASSLGIGQAAGFGEAFF. CDR3 DNA: TGCGCCAGCAGCTTGGGTATTGGACAGGCAGCCGGATTCGGTGAAGCTTTCTTT. Full variable domain (remainder filled in from reference TRBV5-1 and TRBJ1-1): KAGVTQTPRYLIKTRGQQVTLSCSPISGHRSVSWYQQTPGQGLQFLFEYFSETQRNKGNFPGRFSGRQFSNSRSEMNVSTLELGDSALYLCASSLGIGQAAGFGEAFFGQGTRLTVV.

Details on this clone: The same CDR3 also results from other DNA sequences found in this sample. The chain is built from TRBV12-3 or TRBV12-4 and TRBJ2-5, with TRBD2 matching 7 bases. The length of the CDR3 is 12 residues. The junction had 2 bases not matched to a gene; V was cut back by 6 bases and J by 4 bases. CDR3 DNA: TGTGCCAGCAGCCCGGGGGGAGAGACCCAGTACTTC. This sequence encodes CASSPGGETQYF.

The chain employs TRBV7-2 and TRBJ1-6; tentative D call: TRBD1 (6 bases). With 5 bases removed from V and 10 bases from J, the gap between germline ends came to 15 bases. The CDR3 contains 14 residues. Germline V lookup: CDR1 SGHTA, CDR2 FQGNSA. As DNA, the CDR3 is TGTGCCAGCAGCGAAGACAGGTTAAAATCACCCCTCCACTTT. Encoded protein: CASSEDRLKSPLHF.

The chain uses TRBV9 and TRBJ2-3, with D maybe TRBD2 (5 bases). The ends were cut back, 2 bases at V and 0 bases at J, with 10 bases in the middle. Germline-derived CDR1 and CDR2 are SGDLS and YYNGEE. The CDR3 spans 15 residues. For the CDR3, the DNA is TGTGCCAGCAGCGTTCGAGCGGCCAGCACAGATACGCAGTATTTT. It encodes CASSVRAASTDTQYF.

The rearrangement joins TRBV27 to TRBJ2-7; 7 nucleotides line up with TRBD1. Per germline, CDR1 MNHEY and CDR2 SMNVEV (reference sequence). This CDR3 spans 13 amino acids. V lost 8 bases and J lost 5; bases outside the gene matches: 9. Written as DNA, the CDR3 is TGTGCCAGCGGACAGGAAGGCCTGGACGAGCAGTACTTC. Amino acid sequence: CASGQEGLDEQYF.

The chain uses TRBV7-2 and TRBJ2-7, with 8 bases matching TRBD1. Germline loops: CDR1 SGHTA, CDR2 FQGNSA. CDR3 length: 13 amino acids. The trim removed 4 bases at V and 6 bases at J, leaving 5 bases unmatched. The CDR3 coding sequence is TGTGCCAGCAGCTACCGGGACAGGCGCGAGCAGTACTTC. As protein: CASSYRDRREQYF.